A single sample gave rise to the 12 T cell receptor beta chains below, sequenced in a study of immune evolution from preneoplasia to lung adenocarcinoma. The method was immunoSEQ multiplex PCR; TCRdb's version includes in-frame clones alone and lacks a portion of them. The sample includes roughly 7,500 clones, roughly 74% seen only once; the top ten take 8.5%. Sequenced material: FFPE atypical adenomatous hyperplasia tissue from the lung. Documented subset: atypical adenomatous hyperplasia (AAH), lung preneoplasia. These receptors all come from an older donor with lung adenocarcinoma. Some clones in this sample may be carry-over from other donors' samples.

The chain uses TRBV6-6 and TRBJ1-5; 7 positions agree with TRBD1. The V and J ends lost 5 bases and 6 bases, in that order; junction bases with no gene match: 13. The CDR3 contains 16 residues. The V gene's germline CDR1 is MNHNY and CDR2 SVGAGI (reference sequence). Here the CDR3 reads CASSPPDRSMGQPQHF. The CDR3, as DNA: TGTGCCAGCAGTCCTCCGGACAGGTCTATGGGTCAGCCCCAGCATTTT.

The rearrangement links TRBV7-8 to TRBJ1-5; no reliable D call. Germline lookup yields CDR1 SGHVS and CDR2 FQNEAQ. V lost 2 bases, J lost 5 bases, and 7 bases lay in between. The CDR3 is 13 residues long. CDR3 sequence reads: CASSLNLDQPQHF. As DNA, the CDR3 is TGTGCCAGCAGCTTAAATCTGGATCAGCCCCAGCATTTT.

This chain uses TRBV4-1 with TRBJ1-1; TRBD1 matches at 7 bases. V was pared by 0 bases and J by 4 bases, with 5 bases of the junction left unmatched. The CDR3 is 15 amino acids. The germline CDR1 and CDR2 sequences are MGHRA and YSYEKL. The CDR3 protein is CASSQDWDSPTEAFF. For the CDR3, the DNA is TGCGCCAGCAGCCAAGATTGGGACAGTCCCACTGAAGCTTTCTTT.

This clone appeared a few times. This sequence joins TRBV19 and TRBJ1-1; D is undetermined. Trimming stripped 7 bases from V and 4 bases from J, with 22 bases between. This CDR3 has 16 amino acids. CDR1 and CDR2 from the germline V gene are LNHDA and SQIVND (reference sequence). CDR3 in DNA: TGTGCCAGTATTACCCAAGCGGCTCCCGGTGGCACTGAAGCTTTCTTT. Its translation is CASITQAAPGGTEAFF.

This CDR3 is CASSGLRGWEETQYF. DNA of the CDR3: TGTGCCAGCAGTGGGTTACGGGGGTGGGAGGAGACCCAGTACTTC. V and J are TRBV6-1 and TRBJ2-5; D might be TRBD2 (6 bases). Trimming stripped 4 bases from V and 5 bases from J, with 17 bases between. CDR1 is MNHNS, CDR2 SASEGT, per germline. The CDR3 extends over 15 amino acids.

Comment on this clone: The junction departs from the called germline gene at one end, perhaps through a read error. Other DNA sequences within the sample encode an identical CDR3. The CDR3 loop is CSVKTSGGYTGELFF. The DNA for the CDR3 is TGCAGCGTAAAAACTAGCGGGGGTTACACCGGGGAGCTGTTTTTC. The chain joins TRBV29-1 to TRBJ2-2; 11 bases fit TRBD2. Germline-derived CDR1 and CDR2 are SQVTM and ANQGSEA. The CDR3 has 15 residues.

As DNA, the CDR3 is TGTGCCATTCAATCCGGGACAGGGAACTCACCCCTCCACTTT. Translating gives CAIQSGTGNSPLHF. This chain uses TRBV7-9 with TRBJ1-6; TRBD1 agrees at 9 bases. From germline, CDR1 is SEHNR and CDR2 FQNEAQ (reference sequence). Unmatched junction bases numbered 11, after V lost 10 bases and J lost 10 bases. The CDR3 is 14 residues long.

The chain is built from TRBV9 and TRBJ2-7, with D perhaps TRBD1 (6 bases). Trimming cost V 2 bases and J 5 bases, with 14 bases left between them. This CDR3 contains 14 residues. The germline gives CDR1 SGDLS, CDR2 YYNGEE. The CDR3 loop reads CASSVSGVAHEQYF. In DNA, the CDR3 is TGTGCCAGCAGCGTTTCAGGGGTAGCCCACGAGCAGTACTTC.

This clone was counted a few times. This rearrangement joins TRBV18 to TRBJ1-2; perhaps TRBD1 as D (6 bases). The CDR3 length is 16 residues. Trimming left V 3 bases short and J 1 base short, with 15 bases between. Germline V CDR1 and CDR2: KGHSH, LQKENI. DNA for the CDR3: TGTGCCAGCTCACCTAATGTCCGGGGGCTTAACTATGGCTACACCTTC. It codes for CASSPNVRGLNYGYTF.

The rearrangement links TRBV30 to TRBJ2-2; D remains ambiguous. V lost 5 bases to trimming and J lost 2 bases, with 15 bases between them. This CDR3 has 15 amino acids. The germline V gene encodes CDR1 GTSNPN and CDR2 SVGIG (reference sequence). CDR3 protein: CAWAPPRGNTGELFF. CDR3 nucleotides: TGTGCCTGGGCCCCCCCCAGAGGAAACACCGGGGAGCTGTTTTTT.

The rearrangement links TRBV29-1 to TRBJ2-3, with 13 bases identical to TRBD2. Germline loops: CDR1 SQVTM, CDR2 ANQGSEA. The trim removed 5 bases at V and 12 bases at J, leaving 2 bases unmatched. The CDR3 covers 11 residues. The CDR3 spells CSVTSGRVQYF. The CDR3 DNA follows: TGCAGCGTTACTAGCGGGAGGGTTCAGTATTTT.

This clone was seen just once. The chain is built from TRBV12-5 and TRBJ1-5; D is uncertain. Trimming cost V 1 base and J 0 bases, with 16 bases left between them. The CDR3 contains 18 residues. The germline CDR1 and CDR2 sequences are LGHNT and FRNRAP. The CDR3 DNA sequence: TGTGCTAGTGGTTTGGAGACTTACGAAAGCTATAGCAATCAGCCCCAGCATTTT. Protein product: CASGLETYESYSNQPQHF.